At least ten counts were recorded for the clone carrying this TCR beta chain. Its specificity is unknown. Each CDR3 protein is one row after TCRdb ran MiXCR on the 5' RACE reads. Among some 120,000 distinct CDR3 sequences listed, 12% were seen once. The entry originates in a study of spatial heterogeneity in lung cancer. About the study: Detection consistently captured more beta-chain sequences than alpha-chain sequences. General study findings and limits: TCRs found ubiquitously expanded in tumor appeared in blood more at resection than at follow-up.

Specified time point: blood at routine non-recurrence follow-up after resection. Unsorted whole RNA samples from tumor, nontumor lung or frozen PBMC were sequenced. The CDR3 runs to 14 residues. Losses at the gene ends were 6 bases for V and 5 bases for J; bases not matched to a gene: 6. Per germline, CDR1 SGHAT and CDR2 FQNNGV. The source was PBMCs, collected at follow-up. This clonotype was sampled from a male donor with early-stage non-small cell lung cancer. The chain combines TRBV11-2 with TRBJ1-3, with 8 positions matching TRBD1. The DNA for the CDR3 is TGTGCCAGCAGGCAGGGGGCGCTTCGAAACACCATATATTTT. This encodes CASRQGALRNTIYF.